The present T cell receptor (beta chain) was sequenced within a study of cytomegalovirus exposure and HLA in healthy donors. Study context: Clustering assigned 81% of the roughly 380 genotyped donors to the Caucasian-associated ancestry cluster.

Per the germline V gene, CDR1 is MNHEY and CDR2 is SMNVEV (reference sequence). The CDR3 is 17 amino acids. V was trimmed by 6 bases and J by 2 bases, leaving 21 bases between them. Of note for this clone: Its antigen is as yet unknown.

Findings of the study overall: Most TCR sequences proved rare, with some public TCRs found in many donors. The investigators catalogued 164 TCR beta chains as cytomegalovirus-associated. A later analysis linked some 17,000 TCR beta sequences to HLA alleles at 0.05 false discovery rate.

The PCR contained 60 Vbeta and 13 Jbeta primers. Here immunoSEQ multiplex PCR was the method, and the copy in TCRdb shows in-frame clones only, minus some. The table lists approximately 160,000 clones, 80% of them singletons. V is TRBV27 and J is TRBJ2-3, with D tentatively TRBD2 (5 bases). The specimen was PBMCs. The TCR was taken from a man younger than 45 in good health and CMV-seropositive. CDR3 DNA sequence: TGTGCCAGCAGAATAAACAGACTATCCTATTCCACAGATACGCAGTATTTT. This sequence encodes CASRINRLSYSTDTQYF.